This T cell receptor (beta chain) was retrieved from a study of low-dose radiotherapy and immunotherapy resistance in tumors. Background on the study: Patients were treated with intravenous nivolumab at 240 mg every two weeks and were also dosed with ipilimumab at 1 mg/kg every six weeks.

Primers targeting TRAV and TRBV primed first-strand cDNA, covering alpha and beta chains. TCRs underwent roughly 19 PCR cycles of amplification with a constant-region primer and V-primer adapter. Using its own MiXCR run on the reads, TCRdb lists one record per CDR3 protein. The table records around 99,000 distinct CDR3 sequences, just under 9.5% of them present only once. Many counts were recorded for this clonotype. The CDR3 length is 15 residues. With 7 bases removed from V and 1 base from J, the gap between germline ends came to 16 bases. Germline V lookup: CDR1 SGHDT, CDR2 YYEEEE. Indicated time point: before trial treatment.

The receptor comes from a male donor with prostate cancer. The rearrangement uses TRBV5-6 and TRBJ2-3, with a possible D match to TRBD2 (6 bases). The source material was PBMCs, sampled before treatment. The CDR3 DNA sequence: TGTGCCAGCCTCGAACGGGGGTTCGGCACAGATACGCAGTATTTT. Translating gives CASLERGFGTDTQYF.